The following is a T cell receptor (beta chain) sequence with its context. Germline CDR1 reads MNHEY; CDR2 reads SMNVEV (reference sequence). V shed 6 bases and J 0 bases; nucleotides not matched to a gene: 4. This CDR3 is 14 amino acids long. This record comes from a study of beta chain features in type 1 diabetes. Reverse transcribing all isolated RNA meant expressed TCRB transcripts were sequenced. TCRdb keeps only in-frame clones here, not all; method: immunoSEQ multiplex PCR. In the table there are hundreds of thousands of clones, roughly 17% of which are singletons. Sequences were obtained from naive CD4+ T cells from blood. This clonotype originated in a woman between 18 and 29 years old in good health. The V gene is TRBV27, the J gene TRBJ2-7; 8 bases are shared with TRBD1. The CDR3 spells CASRGTGYSYEQYF. CDR3 nucleotide sequence: TGTGCCAGCAGAGGGACAGGCTACTCCTACGAGCAGTACTTC.